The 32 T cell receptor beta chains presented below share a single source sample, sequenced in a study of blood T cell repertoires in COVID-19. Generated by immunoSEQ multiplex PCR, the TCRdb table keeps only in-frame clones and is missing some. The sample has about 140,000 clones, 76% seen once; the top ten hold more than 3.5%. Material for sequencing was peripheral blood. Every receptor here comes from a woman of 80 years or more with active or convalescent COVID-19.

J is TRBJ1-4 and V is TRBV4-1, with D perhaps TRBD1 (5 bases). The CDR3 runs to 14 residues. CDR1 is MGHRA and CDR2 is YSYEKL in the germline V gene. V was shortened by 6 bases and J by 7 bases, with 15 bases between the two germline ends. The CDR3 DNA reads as TGCGCCAGCAGGATTGGGCAGGGATTTGAAAAACTGTTTTTT. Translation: CASRIGQGFEKLFF.

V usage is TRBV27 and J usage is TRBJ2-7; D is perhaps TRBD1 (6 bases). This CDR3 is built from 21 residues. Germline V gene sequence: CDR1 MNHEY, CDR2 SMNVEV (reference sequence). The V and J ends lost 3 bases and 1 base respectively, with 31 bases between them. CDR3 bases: TGTGCCAGCAGTTTTAGGGCGCGAATGGGCGCCGCGAACGACAGGTCCTACGAGCAGTACTTC. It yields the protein CASSFRARMGAANDRSYEQYF.

Here the CDR3 reads CATSRADPGQWNPRETQYF. CDR3 bases: TGTGCCACCAGCAGAGCTGACCCGGGACAGTGGAACCCTCGGGAGACCCAGTACTTC. The chain carries TRBV15 and TRBJ2-5, with 7 bases identical to TRBD1. V trimming: 1 base; J trimming: 5 bases; junction bases outside the gene matches: 19. Germline values: CDR1 LNHNV, CDR2 YYDKDF (reference sequence). The CDR3 loop spans 19 amino acids.

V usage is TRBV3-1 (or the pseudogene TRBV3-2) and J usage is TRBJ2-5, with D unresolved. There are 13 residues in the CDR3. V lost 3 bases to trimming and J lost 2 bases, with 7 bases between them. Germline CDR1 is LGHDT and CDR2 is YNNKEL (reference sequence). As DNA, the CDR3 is TGTGCCAGCAGCCAGGTTCAGCAAGAGACCCAGTACTTC. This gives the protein CASSQVQQETQYF.

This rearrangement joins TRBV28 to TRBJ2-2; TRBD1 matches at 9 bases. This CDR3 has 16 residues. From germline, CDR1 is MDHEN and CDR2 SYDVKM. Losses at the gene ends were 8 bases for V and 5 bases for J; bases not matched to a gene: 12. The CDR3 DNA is TGTGCCAGCCTCCCCGTCGGGACAGGGATTACCGGGGAGCTGTTTTTT. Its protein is CASLPVGTGITGELFF.

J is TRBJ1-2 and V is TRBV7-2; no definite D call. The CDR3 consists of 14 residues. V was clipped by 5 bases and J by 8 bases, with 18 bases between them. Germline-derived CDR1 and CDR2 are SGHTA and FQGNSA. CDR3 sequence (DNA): TGTGCCAGCAGCCCCTCGCGGGATACGTGGGGCTACACCTTC. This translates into CASSPSRDTWGYTF.

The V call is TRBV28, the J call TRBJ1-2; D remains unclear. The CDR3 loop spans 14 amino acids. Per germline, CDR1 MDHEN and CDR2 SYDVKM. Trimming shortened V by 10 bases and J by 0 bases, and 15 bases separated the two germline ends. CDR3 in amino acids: CAIPNEGANYGYTF. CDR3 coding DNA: TGTGCCATACCTAATGAGGGAGCTAACTATGGCTACACCTTC.

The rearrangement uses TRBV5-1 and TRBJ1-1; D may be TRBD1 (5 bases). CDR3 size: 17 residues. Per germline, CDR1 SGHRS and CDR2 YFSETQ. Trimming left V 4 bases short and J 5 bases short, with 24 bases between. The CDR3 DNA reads TGCGCCAGCAGCCTGAAATCTCCCTCGGGGGGAGGTACTGAAGCTTTCTTT. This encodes CASSLKSPSGGGTEAFF.

The CDR3 protein is CASTPSPRNTEAFF. For the CDR3, the DNA is TGTGCCAGCACCCCAAGCCCGAGGAACACTGAAGCTTTCTTT. The chain joins TRBV6-5 to TRBJ1-1; D not certain. The CDR3 has 14 amino acids. V shed 7 bases and J shed 1 base, with 13 bases lying between them. The germline V gene encodes CDR1 MNHEY and CDR2 SVGAGI.

The DNA for the CDR3 is TGCGCCAGCAGCTTGGGTAGCGGGGGAGTGTACGAGCAGTACTTC. Amino acid sequence: CASSLGSGGVYEQYF. The J gene is TRBJ2-7, the V gene TRBV5-1; 9 positions match TRBD2. CDR3 length equals 15 residues. The germline CDR1 and CDR2 sequences are SGHRS and YFSETQ. V shed 0 bases, J shed 4 bases, and the junction held 5 bases outside the gene matches.

The chain's CDR3 is CASSRPQGAQYEQYF. The CDR3 DNA is TGTGCCAGCAGCCGACCACAGGGGGCACAATACGAGCAGTACTTC. The rearrangement uses TRBV3-1 (or the pseudogene TRBV3-2) and TRBJ2-7; 9 bases align to TRBD1. Trimming cost V 4 bases and J 4 bases; bases outside gene matches: 8. Germline CDR1 reads LGHDT; CDR2 reads YNNKEL (reference sequence). This CDR3 has 15 amino acids.

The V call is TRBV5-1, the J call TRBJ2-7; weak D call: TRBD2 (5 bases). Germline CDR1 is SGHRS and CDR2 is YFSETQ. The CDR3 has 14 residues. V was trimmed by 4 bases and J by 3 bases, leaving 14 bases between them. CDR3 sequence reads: CASSPSGRGYEQYF. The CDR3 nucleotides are TGCGCCAGCAGCCCGAGCGGCAGAGGCTACGAGCAGTACTTC.

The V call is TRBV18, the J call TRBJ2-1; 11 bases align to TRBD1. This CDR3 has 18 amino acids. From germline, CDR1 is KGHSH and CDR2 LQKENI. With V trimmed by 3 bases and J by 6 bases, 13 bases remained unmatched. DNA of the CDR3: TGTGCCAGCTCACCTGAAAAGGTGGGGACAGGGGGTCGCAATGAGCAGTTCTTC. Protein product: CASSPEKVGTGGRNEQFF.

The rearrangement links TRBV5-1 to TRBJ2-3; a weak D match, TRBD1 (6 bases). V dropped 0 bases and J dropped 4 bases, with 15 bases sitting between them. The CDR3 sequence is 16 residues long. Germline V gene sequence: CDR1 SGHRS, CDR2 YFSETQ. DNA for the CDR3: TGCGCCAGCAGCTTGGGGGGACCAGGGGTGGCAGATACGCAGTATTTT. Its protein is CASSLGGPGVADTQYF. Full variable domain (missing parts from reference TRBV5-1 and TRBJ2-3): KAGVTQTPRYLIKTRGQQVTLSCSPISGHRSVSWYQQTPGQGLQFLFEYFSETQRNKGNFPGRFSGRQFSNSRSEMNVSTLELGDSALYLCASSLGGPGVADTQYFGPGTRLTVL.

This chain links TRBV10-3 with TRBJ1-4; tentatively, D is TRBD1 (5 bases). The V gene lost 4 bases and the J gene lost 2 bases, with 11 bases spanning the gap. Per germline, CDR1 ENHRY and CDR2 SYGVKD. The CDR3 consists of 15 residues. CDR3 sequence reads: CAISARQGTNEKLFF. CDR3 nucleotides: TGTGCCATCAGTGCCCGTCAGGGCACTAATGAAAAACTGTTTTTT.

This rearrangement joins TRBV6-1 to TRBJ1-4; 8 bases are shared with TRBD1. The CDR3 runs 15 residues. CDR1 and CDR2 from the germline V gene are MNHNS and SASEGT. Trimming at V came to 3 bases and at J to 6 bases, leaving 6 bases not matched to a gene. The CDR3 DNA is TGTGCCAGCAGTGACCCTACAGGGGGGGATGAAAAACTGTTTTTT. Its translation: CASSDPTGGDEKLFF.

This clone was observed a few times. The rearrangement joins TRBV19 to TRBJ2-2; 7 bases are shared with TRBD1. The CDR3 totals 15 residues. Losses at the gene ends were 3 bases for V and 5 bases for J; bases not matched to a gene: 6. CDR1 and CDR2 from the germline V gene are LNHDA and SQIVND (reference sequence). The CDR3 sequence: CASSIGTAATGELFF. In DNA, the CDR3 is TGTGCCAGTAGTATCGGGACAGCAGCGACCGGGGAGCTGTTTTTT.

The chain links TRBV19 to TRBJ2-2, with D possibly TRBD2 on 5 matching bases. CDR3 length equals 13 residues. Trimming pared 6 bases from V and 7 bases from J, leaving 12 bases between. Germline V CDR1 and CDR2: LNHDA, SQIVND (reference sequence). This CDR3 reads CASSLDYFGELFF. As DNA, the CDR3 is TGTGCCAGTAGCCTCGACTATTTCGGGGAGCTGTTTTTT. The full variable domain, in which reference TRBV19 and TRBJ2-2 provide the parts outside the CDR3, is DGGITQSPKYLFRKEGQNVTLSCEQNLNHDAMYWYRQDPGQGLRLIYYSQIVNDFQKGDIAEGYSVSREKKESFPLTVTSAQKNPTAFYLCASSLDYFGELFFGEGSRLTVL.

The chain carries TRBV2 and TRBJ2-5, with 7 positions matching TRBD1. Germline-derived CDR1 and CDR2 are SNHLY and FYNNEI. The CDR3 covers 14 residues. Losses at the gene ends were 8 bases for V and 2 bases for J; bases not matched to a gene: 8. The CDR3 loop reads CASPNRGNQETQYF. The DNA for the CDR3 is TGTGCCAGCCCTAACAGGGGCAATCAAGAGACCCAGTACTTC.

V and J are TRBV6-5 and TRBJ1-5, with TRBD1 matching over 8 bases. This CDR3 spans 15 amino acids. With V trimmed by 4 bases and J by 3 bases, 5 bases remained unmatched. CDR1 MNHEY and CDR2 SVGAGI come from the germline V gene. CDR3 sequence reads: CASSFDRGINQPQHF. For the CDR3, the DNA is TGTGCCAGCAGTTTCGACAGGGGCATCAATCAGCCCCAGCATTTT.

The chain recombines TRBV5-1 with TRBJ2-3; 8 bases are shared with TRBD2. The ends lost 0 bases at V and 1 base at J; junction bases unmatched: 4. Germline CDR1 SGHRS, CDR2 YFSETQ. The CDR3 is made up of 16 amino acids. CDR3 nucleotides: TGCGCCAGCAGCTTGGTCGGAGCGGGGGGCACAGATACGCAGTATTTT. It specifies CASSLVGAGGTDTQYF. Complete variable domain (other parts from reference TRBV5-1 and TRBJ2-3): KAGVTQTPRYLIKTRGQQVTLSCSPISGHRSVSWYQQTPGQGLQFLFEYFSETQRNKGNFPGRFSGRQFSNSRSEMNVSTLELGDSALYLCASSLVGAGGTDTQYFGPGTRLTVL.

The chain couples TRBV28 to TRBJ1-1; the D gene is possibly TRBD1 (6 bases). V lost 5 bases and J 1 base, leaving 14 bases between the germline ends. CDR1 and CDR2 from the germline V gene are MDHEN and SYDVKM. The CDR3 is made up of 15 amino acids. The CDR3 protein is CASSPAGTRNTEAFF. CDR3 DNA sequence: TGTGCCAGCAGTCCCGCCGGGACACGGAACACTGAAGCTTTCTTT.

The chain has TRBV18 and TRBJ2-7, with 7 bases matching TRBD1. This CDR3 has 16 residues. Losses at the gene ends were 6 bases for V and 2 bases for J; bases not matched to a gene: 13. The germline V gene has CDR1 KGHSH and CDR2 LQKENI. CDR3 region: CASSPRQGIMTYEQYF. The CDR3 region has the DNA TGTGCCAGCTCTCCCCGACAGGGCATTATGACCTACGAGCAGTACTTC.

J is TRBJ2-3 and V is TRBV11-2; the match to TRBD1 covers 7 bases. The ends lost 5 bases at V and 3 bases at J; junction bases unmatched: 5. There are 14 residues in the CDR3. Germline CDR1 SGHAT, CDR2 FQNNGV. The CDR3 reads CASSTLGQTDTQYF. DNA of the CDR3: TGTGCCAGCAGCACCTTGGGACAGACAGATACGCAGTATTTT. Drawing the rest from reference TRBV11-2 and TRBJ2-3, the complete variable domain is EAGVAQSPRYKIIEKRQSVAFWCNPISGHATLYWYQQILGQGPKLLIQFQNNGVVDDSQLPKDRFSAERLKGVDSTLKIQPAKLEDSAVYLCASSTLGQTDTQYFGPGTRLTVL.

The CDR3 DNA reads TGTGCCTGGAGTGAACCAGGGACCTACGAGCAGTACTTC. Its protein is CAWSEPGTYEQYF. The rearrangement uses TRBV30 and TRBJ2-7, with a tentative D call TRBD1 (5 bases). Trimming cost V 1 base and J 2 bases, with 9 bases left between them. CDR1 GTSNPN and CDR2 SVGIG come from the germline V gene (reference sequence). The CDR3 length is 13 residues.

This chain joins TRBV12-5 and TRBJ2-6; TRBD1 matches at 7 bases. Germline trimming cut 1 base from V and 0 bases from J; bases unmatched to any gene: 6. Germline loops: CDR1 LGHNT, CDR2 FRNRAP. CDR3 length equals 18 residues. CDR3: CASGLGRQGYSGANVLTF. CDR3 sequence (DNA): TGTGCTAGTGGTTTGGGGCGACAGGGATACTCTGGGGCCAACGTCCTGACTTTC.

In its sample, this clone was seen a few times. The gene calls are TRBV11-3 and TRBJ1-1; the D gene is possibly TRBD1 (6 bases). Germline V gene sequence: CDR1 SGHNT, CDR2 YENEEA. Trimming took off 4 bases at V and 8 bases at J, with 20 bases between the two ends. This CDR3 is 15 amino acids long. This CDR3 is CASSSYMTGGLEAFF. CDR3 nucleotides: TGTGCCAGCAGCTCGTATATGACAGGTGGTCTAGAAGCTTTCTTT. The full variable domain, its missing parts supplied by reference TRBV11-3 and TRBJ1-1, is EAGVVQSPRYKIIEKKQPVAFWCNPISGHNTLYWYLQNLGQGPELLIRYENEEAVDDSQLPKDRFSAERLKGVDSTLKIQPAELGDSAVYLCASSSYMTGGLEAFFGQGTRLTVV.

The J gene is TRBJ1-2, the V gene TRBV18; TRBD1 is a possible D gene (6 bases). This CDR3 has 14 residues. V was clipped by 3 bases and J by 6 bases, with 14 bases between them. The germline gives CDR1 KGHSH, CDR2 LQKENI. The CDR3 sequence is CASSPWTEDDGYTF. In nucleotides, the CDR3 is TGTGCCAGCTCACCCTGGACAGAGGATGATGGCTACACCTTC.

The CDR3 sequence is CARTGGVSRNTEAFF. The DNA of the CDR3 is TGTGCCAGAACAGGGGGCGTATCCAGGAACACTGAAGCTTTCTTT. V usage is TRBV9 and J usage is TRBJ1-1; TRBD1 aligns across 9 bases. With V trimmed by 8 bases and J by 1 base, 9 bases remained unmatched. Germline CDR1 SGDLS, CDR2 YYNGEE. There are 15 residues in the CDR3. Supplemented by reference TRBV9 and TRBJ1-1, the full variable domain reads DSGVTQTPKHLITATGQRVTLRCSPRSGDLSVYWYQQSLDQGLQFLIQYYNGEERAKGNILERFSAQQFPDLHSELNLSSLELGDSALYFCARTGGVSRNTEAFFGQGTRLTVV.

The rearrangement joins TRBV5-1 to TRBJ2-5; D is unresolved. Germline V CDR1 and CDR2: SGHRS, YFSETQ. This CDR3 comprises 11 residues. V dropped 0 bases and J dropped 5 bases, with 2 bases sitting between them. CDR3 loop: CASSLAETQYF. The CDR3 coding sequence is TGCGCCAGCAGCTTGGCGGAGACCCAGTACTTC.

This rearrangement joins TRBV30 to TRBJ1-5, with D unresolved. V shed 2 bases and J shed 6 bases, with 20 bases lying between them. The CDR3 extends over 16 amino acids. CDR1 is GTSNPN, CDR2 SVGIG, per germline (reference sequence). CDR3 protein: CAWSPEIIGRSQPQHF. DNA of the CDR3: TGTGCCTGGAGTCCAGAAATCATTGGGAGAAGTCAGCCCCAGCATTTT.

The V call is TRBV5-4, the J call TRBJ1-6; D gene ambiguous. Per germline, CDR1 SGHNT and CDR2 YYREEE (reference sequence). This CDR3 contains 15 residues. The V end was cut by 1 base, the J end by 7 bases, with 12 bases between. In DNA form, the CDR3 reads TGTGCCAGCAGCTTGTTGCAACAGCGGAATTCACCCCTCCACTTT. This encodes CASSLLQQRNSPLHF. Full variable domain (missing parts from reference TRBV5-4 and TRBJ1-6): ETGVTQSPTHLIKTRGQQVTLRCSSQSGHNTVSWYQQALGQGPQFIFQYYREEENGRGNFPPRFSGLQFPNYSSELNVNALELDDSALYLCASSLLQQRNSPLHFGNGTRLTVT.